This is a list of T cell receptor beta chains from one sample in a study of cytomegalovirus exposure and HLA in healthy donors. Measured with immunoSEQ multiplex PCR; TCRdb has only the in-frame clones, and not every one. Its listing shows approximately 45,000 clones. Sequences were obtained from PBMCs. The receptors derive from a male donor in good health and CMV-seronegative. CDR3s include the opening cysteine and the closing phenylalanine or tryptophan. Each record gives: J gene, D gene, CDR3 length, V gene, CDR3 DNA, CDR3 protein. The D gene is left open where the match is weak.

j_gene: TRBJ2-2
d_gene: TRBD2
len: 15
v_gene: TRBV19
CDR3nt: TGTGCCAGTAGCTGGAGCGGGGGTCATGGCGGGGAGCTGTTTTTT
CDR3aa: CASSWSGGHGGELFF

j_gene: TRBJ2-7
d_gene: TRBD2
len: 15
v_gene: TRBV28
CDR3nt: TGTGCCAGCAGAACCCACGGGAGGAGCTCCTACGAGCAGTACTTC
CDR3aa: CASRTHGRSSYEQYF

j_gene: TRBJ2-5
d_gene: TRBD2
len: 15
v_gene: TRBV12-5
CDR3nt: TGTGCTAGTGGCCTGACTAGCGGCTTTGGGGAGACCCAGTACTTC
CDR3aa: CASGLTSGFGETQYF

j_gene: TRBJ2-3
d_gene: NA
len: 16
v_gene: TRBV28
CDR3nt: TGTGCCAGCACCTCAGCGGGGACAGGCTTGACAGATACGCAGTATTTT
CDR3aa: CASTSAGTGLTDTQYF

j_gene: TRBJ2-5
d_gene: TRBD2
len: 17
v_gene: TRBV11-2
CDR3nt: TGTGCCAGCAGTCTAGGGGTAGCGAGCGGGAAAAAAGAGACCCAGTACTTC
CDR3aa: CASSLGVASGKKETQYF

j_gene: TRBJ2-1
d_gene: NA
len: 16
v_gene: TRBV9
CDR3nt: TGTGCCAGCAGCGTAGACGACACGAGCTCCTACAATGAGCAGTTCTTC
CDR3aa: CASSVDDTSSYNEQFF

j_gene: TRBJ2-7
d_gene: NA
len: 13
v_gene: TRBV6-5
CDR3nt: TGTGCCAGCCCCAAGGAGTGGAATTACGAGCAGTACTTC
CDR3aa: CASPKEWNYEQYF

j_gene: TRBJ1-1
d_gene: TRBD1
len: 17
v_gene: TRBV18
CDR3nt: TGTGCCAGCTCACAGATGACAGGGTCACTAATGAACACTGAAGCTTTCTTT
CDR3aa: CASSQMTGSLMNTEAFF

j_gene: TRBJ2-7
d_gene: NA
len: 11
v_gene: TRBV20-1
CDR3nt: TGCAGTGCTGGGGCCTTATACGAGCAGTACTTC
CDR3aa: CSAGALYEQYF

j_gene: TRBJ2-7
d_gene: TRBD1
len: 16
v_gene: TRBV4-2
CDR3nt: TGTGCCAGCAGCCAAGATACGGGACAGGGGGCGGGCGAGCAGTACTTC
CDR3aa: CASSQDTGQGAGEQYF

j_gene: TRBJ2-3
d_gene: TRBD2
len: 20
v_gene: TRBV27
CDR3nt: TGTGCCAGCAGTCCCTATAGCGGGAGGGCCCCAACTACTAGCACAGATACGCAGTATTTT
CDR3aa: CASSPYSGRAPTTSTDTQYF

j_gene: TRBJ2-7
d_gene: TRBD2
len: 17
v_gene: TRBV11-2
CDR3nt: TGTGCCAGCGGCGGGACTAGCGGGAGGCTTCCAACCTACGAGCAGTACTTC
CDR3aa: CASGGTSGRLPTYEQYF

j_gene: TRBJ2-4
d_gene: TRBD1
len: 15
v_gene: TRBV6-5
CDR3nt: TGTGCCAGCACAAGTTTAGGGGGGACAGGGAACATTCAGTACTTC
CDR3aa: CASTSLGGTGNIQYF

j_gene: TRBJ2-2
d_gene: NA
len: 15
v_gene: TRBV5-5
CDR3nt: TGTGCCAGCAGCTTGGATGGAGTAGAGACCGGGGAGCTGTTTTTT
CDR3aa: CASSLDGVETGELFF